This entry lists 23 T cell receptor beta chains sequenced from one sample in a study of identical twins. TCRdb analysed the 5' RACE reads with MiXCR anew, one entry per CDR3 protein. The sample lists 750,000 to 950,000 distinct CDR3 sequences, around an eighth occurring once. The sample was also linked to a second study, of yellow fever vaccine responses in identical twins.

Sample: PBMCs. These receptors all stem from a woman younger than 30 in good health.

The chain combines TRBV6-1 with TRBJ1-2; D is uncertain. CDR3 length equals 11 residues. Germline V CDR1 and CDR2: MNHNS, SASEGT. V shed 3 bases and J shed 6 bases, with 5 bases lying between them. The CDR3 nucleotides are TGTGCCAGCAGTGACGTCCATGGCTACACCTTC. Amino acid sequence: CASSDVHGYTF.

The chain has TRBV6-5 and TRBJ2-1; no clear D. From germline, CDR1 is MNHEY and CDR2 SVGAGI. CDR3 length equals 16 residues. Trimming removed 2 bases from V and 0 bases from J, with 11 bases in between. The CDR3 region has the DNA TGTGCCAGCAGTTACGAGTCCAGCGTCTCCTACAATGAGCAGTTCTTC. This gives the protein CASSYESSVSYNEQFF.

V is TRBV7-9 and J is TRBJ2-1, with TRBD1 identical over 8 bases. The germline CDR1 and CDR2 sequences are SEHNR and FQNEAQ (reference sequence). The CDR3 covers 15 residues. V shed 3 bases, J shed 5 bases, and the junction held 6 bases outside the gene matches. The CDR3: CASSLTLDRDNEQFF. The CDR3 DNA follows: TGTGCCAGCAGCTTGACTTTGGACAGGGACAATGAGCAGTTCTTC.

The gene calls are TRBV7-3 and TRBJ2-3; no clear D. V gave up 4 bases and J gave up 4 bases, with 9 bases separating them. The germline CDR1 and CDR2 sequences are SGHTA and FQGTGA. The CDR3 loop spans 13 amino acids. The CDR3 DNA follows: TGTGCCAGCAGCTCCCTGTTGGCAGATACGCAGTATTTT. As protein: CASSSLLADTQYF.

This clonotype was counted only a few times. The chain couples TRBV11-2 to TRBJ2-1, with a possible D match to TRBD2 (7 bases). Trimming left V 4 bases short and J 6 bases short, with 19 bases between. Germline V gene data show CDR1 as SGHAT and CDR2 as FQNNGV. The CDR3 spans 16 residues. The CDR3 DNA reads as TGTGCCAGCAGCTCCCTGGGAGGGGGGCGCGGCAATGAGCAGTTCTTC. This translates into CASSSLGGGRGNEQFF.

DNA of the CDR3: TGTGCCACCAGCCTTCTAGCGGGGGGAGAGACCCAGTACTTC. This sequence encodes CATSLLAGGETQYF. V gene TRBV15 combines with J gene TRBJ2-5; TRBD2 matches at 11 bases. With V trimmed by 5 bases and J by 4 bases, 3 bases remained unmatched. The germline gives CDR1 LNHNV, CDR2 YYDKDF (reference sequence). The CDR3 has 14 amino acids. The whole variable domain, filled in from reference TRBV15 and TRBJ2-5, reads DAMVIQNPRYQVTQFGKPVTLSCSQTLNHNVMYWYQQKSSQAPKLLFHYYDKDFNNEADTPDNFQSRRPNTSFCFLDIRSPGLGDTAMYLCATSLLAGGETQYFGPGTRLLVL.

The chain recombines TRBV20-1 with TRBJ2-2, with no clear D. CDR3 length equals 13 residues. Looked up from germline, CDR1 is DFQATT and CDR2 is SNEGSKA (reference sequence). Between the trimmed V and J ends, which lost 2 bases and 1 base, there was a span of 5 bases. The CDR3 DNA reads as TGCAGTGCTAGACTTAAGAACACCGGGGAGCTGTTTTTT. This gives the protein CSARLKNTGELFF.

The genes are TRBV7-9 and TRBJ1-2; 8 bases align to TRBD1. CDR1 and CDR2 (germline): SEHNR, FQNEAQ (reference sequence). This CDR3 is 13 amino acids long. Losses at the gene ends were 11 bases for V and 2 bases for J; bases not matched to a gene: 7. The CDR3 DNA reads as TGTGCCGTCCAGAGGACAGGGAACTATGGCTACACCTTC. Protein sequence: CAVQRTGNYGYTF.

This clonotype was seen only a few times. CDR3 sequence reads: CASSLSGPPGPYGYTF. CDR3 nucleotides: TGTGCCAGCAGTTTATCGGGGCCTCCCGGGCCCTATGGCTACACCTTC. V usage is TRBV27 and J usage is TRBJ1-2, with a possible D match to TRBD1 (5 bases). V was clipped by 0 bases and J by 4 bases, with 15 bases between them. From germline, CDR1 is MNHEY and CDR2 SMNVEV (reference sequence). CDR3 size: 16 residues.

In its sample, this clonotype was seen a few times. The chain joins TRBV6-1 to TRBJ1-5; 8 bases are a match to TRBD1. Germline trimming cut 6 bases from V and 5 bases from J; bases unmatched to any gene: 3. Per the germline V gene, CDR1 is MNHNS and CDR2 is SASEGT. The CDR3 spans 13 residues. CDR3 residues: CASRMTGDQPQHF. CDR3 sequence (DNA): TGTGCCAGCAGGATGACAGGGGATCAGCCCCAGCATTTT.

This clonotype was counted a few times. This chain uses TRBV4-2 with TRBJ2-7, with 9 bases fitting TRBD2. In germline, CDR1 is LGHNA, CDR2 YNFKEQ. Germline trimming cut 6 bases from V and 1 base from J; bases unmatched to any gene: 13. The CDR3 loop spans 17 amino acids. The DNA of the CDR3 is TGTGCCAGCAGTTCCCCCTTTAGCGGGGGTGGGTCCTACGAGCAGTACTTC. This encodes CASSSPFSGGGSYEQYF.

In this sample, this clonotype turned up a few times. The J gene is TRBJ2-1, the V gene TRBV18; 8 nucleotides match TRBD2. CDR1 and CDR2 from the germline V gene are KGHSH and LQKENI. The CDR3 extends over 15 amino acids. V dropped 0 bases and J dropped 4; count of bases not matched to a gene: 2. CDR3 coding DNA: TGTGCCAGCTCACCACCTTTAGCGGGGTACAATGAGCAGTTCTTC. Translating gives CASSPPLAGYNEQFF.

In this sample, this clonotype turned up a few times. This sequence joins TRBV24-1 and TRBJ2-1; 12 nucleotides line up with TRBD1. The CDR3 spans 16 residues. CDR1 and CDR2 (germline): KGHDR, SFDVKD. The J segment lost 8 bases and the V segment lost 4 bases, leaving 8 bases of the junction unmatched. The CDR3 spells CATSDPGTGGFYEQFF. The CDR3 DNA sequence: TGTGCCACCAGTGACCCCGGGACAGGGGGCTTCTATGAGCAGTTCTTC.

This clonotype has only a few counts. This chain connects TRBV6-5 to TRBJ1-1; maybe TRBD1 (6 bases). The germline CDR1 and CDR2 sequences are MNHEY and SVGAGI. The CDR3 is 14 amino acids. V was shortened by 3 bases and J by 7 bases, with 15 bases between the two germline ends. CDR3: CASSYSSGGREAFF. CDR3 bases: TGTGCCAGCAGTTATAGTTCCGGGGGGCGTGAAGCTTTCTTT.

This rearrangement joins TRBV20-1 to TRBJ2-1; D ambiguous. The V and J ends lost 0 bases and 5 bases respectively, with 14 bases between them. The germline CDR1 and CDR2 sequences are DFQATT and SNEGSKA (reference sequence). CDR3 length: 15 residues. In nucleotides, the CDR3 is TGCAGTGCTAGAGATTGGGGAACTCACAACAATGAGCAGTTCTTC. As protein: CSARDWGTHNNEQFF.

This chain connects TRBV7-6 to TRBJ2-1; the D gene is possibly TRBD1 (5 bases). With 5 bases removed from V and 5 bases from J, the gap between germline ends came to 19 bases. This CDR3 region has 16 residues. CDR1 and CDR2 (germline): SGHVS, FNYEAQ. CDR3 in DNA: TGTGCCAGCAGCCCCATCACCAGACAGCCTCACAATGAGCAGTTCTTC. Translated: CASSPITRQPHNEQFF.

This clonotype came up a few times. The CDR3 bases are TGTGCCAGCTCACCTTCTGGACTAGCGGGATCTTCCTACGAGCAGTACTTC. Amino acid sequence: CASSPSGLAGSSYEQYF. The chain joins TRBV18 to TRBJ2-7; 12 positions agree with TRBD2. V was clipped by 3 bases and J by 1 base; unmatched bases: 7. Germline V gene lookup returns CDR1 KGHSH and CDR2 LQKENI. This CDR3 contains 17 residues.

The chain joins TRBV6-5 to TRBJ1-1; D gene uncertain. The CDR3 length is 12 residues. The V end lost 3 bases, the J end lost 7 bases, and 9 bases lay between the germline ends. Germline assignment: CDR1 MNHEY and CDR2 SVGAGI. The DNA of the CDR3 is TGTGCCAGCAGTTATCTGGGATTTGAAGCTTTCTTT. This sequence encodes CASSYLGFEAFF.

The rearrangement joins TRBV3-1 to TRBJ2-3; a weak D match, TRBD2 (6 bases). Germline V gene data show CDR1 as LGHDT and CDR2 as YNNKEL (reference sequence). Deletions cut 4 bases from V and 0 bases from J, with 11 bases between. This CDR3 is built from 15 residues. CDR3: CASSPGRGSTDTQYF. Written as DNA, the CDR3 is TGTGCCAGCAGCCCCGGACGGGGGAGCACAGATACGCAGTATTTT.

This chain uses TRBV10-3 with TRBJ2-3, with D possibly matching TRBD2 (5 bases). The V end lost 3 bases, the J end lost 0 bases, and 16 bases lay between the germline ends. Germline CDR1 reads ENHRY; CDR2 reads SYGVKD. The CDR3 loop spans 17 amino acids. CDR3 protein: CAISDRLIAYSTDTQYF. The CDR3 nucleotides are TGTGCCATCAGTGACCGCCTTATAGCGTATAGCACAGATACGCAGTATTTT.

This clonotype was detected ten times or more. CDR3 sequence: CASSPGGVEQFF. Here the CDR3 DNA reads TGTGCCAGCAGTCCGGGGGGGGTTGAGCAGTTCTTC. The chain carries TRBV6-1 and TRBJ2-1, with 8 bases fitting TRBD2. The CDR3 has 12 residues. CDR1 and CDR2 from the germline V gene are MNHNS and SASEGT. The V segment lost 5 bases and the J segment 9 bases; nucleotides outside the gene matches: 3.

This chain links TRBV6-2 or TRBV6-3 with TRBJ2-7; TRBD2 matches 8 bases. CDR1 is MNHEY and CDR2 is SVGEGT in the germline V gene. The CDR3 consists of 15 residues. The ends lost 2 bases at V and 6 bases at J; junction bases unmatched: 9. Written as DNA, the CDR3 is TGTGCCAGCAGTTACGGACTGGCGGGGGGAAGCGAGCAGTACGTC. Its protein product is CASSYGLAGGSEQYV.

The sample holds a few counts of this clonotype. J is TRBJ2-1 and V is TRBV9; the D gene is possibly TRBD1 (8 bases). Germline V lookup: CDR1 SGDLS, CDR2 YYNGEE. V was cut by 1 base and J by 6 bases, with 17 bases left in between. The CDR3 loop spans 16 amino acids. The CDR3 sequence: CASSVTGGASLNEQFF. The CDR3 DNA reads TGTGCCAGCAGCGTAACAGGGGGGGCCTCGCTCAATGAGCAGTTCTTC.